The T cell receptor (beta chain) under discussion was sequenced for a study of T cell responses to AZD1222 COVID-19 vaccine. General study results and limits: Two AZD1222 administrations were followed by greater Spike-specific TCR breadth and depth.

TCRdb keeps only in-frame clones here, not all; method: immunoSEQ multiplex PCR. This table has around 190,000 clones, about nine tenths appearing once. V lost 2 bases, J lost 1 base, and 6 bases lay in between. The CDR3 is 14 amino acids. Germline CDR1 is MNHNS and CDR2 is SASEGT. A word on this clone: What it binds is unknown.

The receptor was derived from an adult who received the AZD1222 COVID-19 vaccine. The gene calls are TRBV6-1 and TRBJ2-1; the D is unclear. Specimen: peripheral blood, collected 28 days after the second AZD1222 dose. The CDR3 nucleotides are TGTGCCAGCAGTGAAACTACTTCCTACAATGAGCAGTTCTTC. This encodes CASSETTSYNEQFF.